Sequencing of this T cell receptor (beta chain) was carried out in a study of shared clonotypes between healthy human individuals. Naive CD8 cells lacked CD45RO and underwent positive selection for CCR7, leaving out terminally differentiated effector memory CD45RA+ cells. The CDR3 has 16 residues. The ends were cut back, 0 bases at V and 5 bases at J, with 14 bases in the middle. Germline assignment: CDR1 SEHNR and CDR2 FQNEAQ (reference sequence). TCRdb's copy holds only in-frame clones and misses some; the assay was immunoSEQ multiplex PCR. The table includes more than 2 million clones, just under 95% detected once.

V usage is TRBV7-9 and J usage is TRBJ2-1, with D perhaps matching TRBD2 (6 bases). The clonotype comes from a man aged 18 to 29 in good health. The sequenced sample consisted of naive CD8+ T cells sorted from blood. In nucleotides, the CDR3 is TGTGCCAGCAGCTTAGCGCTTGCGGGACCCGACAATGAGCAGTTCTTC. Translation gives CASSLALAGPDNEQFF.